This T cell receptor beta chain was captured by sequencing in a study of shared clonotypes between healthy human individuals. CDR3 size: 14 residues. The V end was cut by 2 bases, the J end by 6 bases, with 13 bases between. Germline values: CDR1 LNHDA, CDR2 SQIVND (reference sequence). Methods used by the authors: ImmunoSEQ only sent back junction sequences with no quality scores, so filtering was done differently. Libraries were prepared by immunoSEQ multiplex PCR; TCRdb keeps only in-frame clonotypes and omits some of them. The D gene and trimming were derived from the DNA, and the V and J assignments and clone size from that table. This sample has approximately 1.5 million clones, with 98% found just once.

Sequenced input: naive CD4+ T cells sorted from blood. Subset in this sample: CD45RA+ positively selected. This sequence originates from a man younger than 45 in good health. The chain joins TRBV19 to TRBJ1-2, with D perhaps TRBD1 (6 bases). CDR3 coding DNA: TGTGCCAGTAGTATATTACAGGGTTCTGATGGCTACACCTTC. This translates into CASSILQGSDGYTF. The complete variable domain, with remaining parts taken from reference TRBV19 and TRBJ1-2, reads DGGITQSPKYLFRKEGQNVTLSCEQNLNHDAMYWYRQDPGQGLRLIYYSQIVNDFQKGDIAEGYSVSREKKESFPLTVTSAQKNPTAFYLCASSILQGSDGYTFGSGTRLTVV.